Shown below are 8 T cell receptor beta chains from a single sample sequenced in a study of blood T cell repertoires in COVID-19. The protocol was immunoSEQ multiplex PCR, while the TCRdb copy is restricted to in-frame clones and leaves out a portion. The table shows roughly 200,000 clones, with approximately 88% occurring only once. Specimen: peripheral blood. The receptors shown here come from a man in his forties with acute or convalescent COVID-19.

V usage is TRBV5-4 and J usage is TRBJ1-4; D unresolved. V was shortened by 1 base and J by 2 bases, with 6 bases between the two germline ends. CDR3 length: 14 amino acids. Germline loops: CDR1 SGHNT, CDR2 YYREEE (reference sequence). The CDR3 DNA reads TGTGCCAGCAGCTTGTACAGCACTAATGAAAAACTGTTTTTT. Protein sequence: CASSLYSTNEKLFF.

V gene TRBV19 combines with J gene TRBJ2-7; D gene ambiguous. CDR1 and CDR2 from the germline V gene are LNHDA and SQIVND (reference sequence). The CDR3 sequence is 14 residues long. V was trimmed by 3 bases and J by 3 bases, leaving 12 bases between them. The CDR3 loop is CASSIRLVDYEQYF. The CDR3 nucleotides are TGTGCCAGTAGTATTCGCCTAGTGGACTACGAGCAGTACTTC.

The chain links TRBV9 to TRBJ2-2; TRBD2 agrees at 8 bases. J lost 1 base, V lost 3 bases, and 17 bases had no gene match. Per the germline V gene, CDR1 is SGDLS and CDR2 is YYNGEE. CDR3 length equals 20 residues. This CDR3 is CASSAHSRFLAGQNTGELFF. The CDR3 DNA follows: TGTGCCAGCAGCGCCCACTCCCGGTTTTTAGCGGGACAGAACACCGGGGAGCTGTTTTTT.

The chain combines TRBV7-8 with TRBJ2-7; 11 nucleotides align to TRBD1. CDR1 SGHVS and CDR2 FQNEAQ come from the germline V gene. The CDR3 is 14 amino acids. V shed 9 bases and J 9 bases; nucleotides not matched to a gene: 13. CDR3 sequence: CASSLGTGGRGQYF. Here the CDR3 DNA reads TGTGCCAGTTCTTTAGGGACAGGGGGAAGGGGGCAGTACTTC.

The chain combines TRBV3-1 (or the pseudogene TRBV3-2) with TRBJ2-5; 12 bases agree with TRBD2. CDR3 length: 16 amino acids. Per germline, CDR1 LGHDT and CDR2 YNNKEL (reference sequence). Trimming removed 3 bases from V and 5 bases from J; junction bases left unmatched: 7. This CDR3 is CASSHRTSGTRETQYF. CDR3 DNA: TGTGCCAGCAGCCATCGGACTAGCGGGACCCGGGAGACCCAGTACTTC.

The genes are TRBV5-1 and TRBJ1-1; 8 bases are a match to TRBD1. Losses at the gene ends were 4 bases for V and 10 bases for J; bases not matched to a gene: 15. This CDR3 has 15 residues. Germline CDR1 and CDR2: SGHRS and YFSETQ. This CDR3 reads CASSRFTGGSLGAFF. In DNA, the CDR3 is TGCGCCAGCAGCCGGTTTACAGGGGGAAGTTTGGGAGCTTTCTTT. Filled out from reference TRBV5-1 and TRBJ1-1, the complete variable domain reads KAGVTQTPRYLIKTRGQQVTLSCSPISGHRSVSWYQQTPGQGLQFLFEYFSETQRNKGNFPGRFSGRQFSNSRSEMNVSTLELGDSALYLCASSRFTGGSLGAFFGQGTRLTVV.

The DNA for the CDR3 is TGTGCCAGCAGCTTAGTGACCACAGTCTCTGGAAACACCATATATTTT. This encodes CASSLVTTVSGNTIYF. V and J are TRBV11-2 and TRBJ1-3; D call uncertain. The CDR3 has 16 residues. V gave up 1 base and J gave up 0 bases, with 10 bases separating them. CDR1 SGHAT and CDR2 FQNNGV come from the germline V gene.

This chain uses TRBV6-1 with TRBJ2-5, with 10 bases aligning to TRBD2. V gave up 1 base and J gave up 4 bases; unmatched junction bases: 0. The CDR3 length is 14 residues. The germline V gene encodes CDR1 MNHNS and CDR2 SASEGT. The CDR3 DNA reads TGTGCCAGCAGTGAAGGGACTAGCGGAGAGACCCAGTACTTC. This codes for CASSEGTSGETQYF.